These T cell receptor beta chains were read from a single sample in a study of blood T cell repertoires in COVID-19. Generated by immunoSEQ multiplex PCR, the TCRdb table keeps only in-frame clones and is missing some. The repertoire holds roughly 230,000 clones, with about 83% as singletons. Sequenced material: peripheral blood. The receptors stem from a middle-aged man with active or convalescent COVID-19. Each CDR3 is given with its conserved first and last residue. The D gene is left open where the match is weak. Rows may omit the clone size; those that give it use once, few, many or a size class.

cdr3_aa: CASSLPTAGTSGSHPFYNEQFF
cdr3_nt: TGCGCCAGCAGCTTGCCGACCGCTGGGACTAGCGGGAGTCACCCATTCTACAATGAGCAGTTCTTC
j_call: TRBJ2-1
cdr3_length: 22
clone_size: once
v_call: TRBV5-1
d_call: TRBD2

cdr3_aa: CASSLGLTNTGELFF
cdr3_nt: TGTGCCAGCAGCTTAGGACTAACGAACACCGGGGAGCTGTTTTTT
j_call: TRBJ2-2
cdr3_length: 15
clone_size: NA
v_call: TRBV7-3
d_call: NA

cdr3_aa: CASSPGRVGNEQFF
cdr3_nt: TGTGCCAGTAGTCCGGGGAGGGTGGGCAATGAGCAGTTCTTC
j_call: TRBJ2-1
cdr3_length: 14
clone_size: NA
v_call: TRBV19
d_call: TRBD2

cdr3_aa: CASSPSTGGGNQPQHF
cdr3_nt: TGTGCCAGCAGCCCGTCGACAGGGGGAGGCAATCAGCCCCAGCATTTT
j_call: TRBJ1-5
cdr3_length: 16
clone_size: NA
v_call: TRBV7-9
d_call: TRBD1

cdr3_aa: CASSQDRRTGHEKLFF
cdr3_nt: TGTGCCAGCAGCCAAGATCGGAGGACAGGGCATGAAAAACTGTTTTTT
j_call: TRBJ1-4
cdr3_length: 16
clone_size: NA
v_call: TRBV3-1/TRBV3-2
d_call: TRBD1

cdr3_aa: CASTVTNYGYTF
cdr3_nt: TGTGCCTCGACAGTTACTAACTATGGCTACACCTTC
j_call: TRBJ1-2
cdr3_length: 12
clone_size: few
v_call: TRBV30
d_call: NA

cdr3_aa: CASSLDGTGPYTQYF
cdr3_nt: TGTGCCAGCAGTTTAGACGGGACAGGGCCCTATACGCAGTATTTT
j_call: TRBJ2-3
cdr3_length: 15
clone_size: NA
v_call: TRBV6-5
d_call: TRBD1

cdr3_aa: CAPSLDRGGNQPQHF
cdr3_nt: TGTGCCCCCTCCTTAGACCGGGGGGGCAATCAGCCCCAGCATTTT
j_call: TRBJ1-5
cdr3_length: 15
clone_size: NA
v_call: TRBV24-1
d_call: NA

cdr3_aa: CAWTRDRVRTIYF
cdr3_nt: TGTGCCTGGACCCGGGACAGGGTTCGGACCATATATTTT
j_call: TRBJ1-3
cdr3_length: 13
clone_size: NA
v_call: TRBV30
d_call: TRBD1

cdr3_aa: CASSVGGGAFF
cdr3_nt: TGTGCCAGCAGTGTAGGGGGGGGAGCTTTCTTT
j_call: TRBJ1-1
cdr3_length: 11
clone_size: NA
v_call: TRBV12-3/TRBV12-4
d_call: NA

cdr3_aa: CASSTPDRGGGYTF
cdr3_nt: TGTGCCAGCAGTACCCCGGACAGGGGGGGTGGCTACACCTTC
j_call: TRBJ1-2
cdr3_length: 14
clone_size: NA
v_call: TRBV6-5
d_call: TRBD1